This T cell receptor beta chain was profiled in a study of cytomegalovirus exposure and HLA in healthy donors. The PCR employed 60 Vbeta primers together with 13 Jbeta primers. The protocol was immunoSEQ multiplex PCR, while the TCRdb copy is restricted to in-frame clones and leaves out a portion. The repertoire holds 150,000 or so clones, about 70% seen once, with less than 3.5% in the top ten. In its sample, this clone was seen a few times. This CDR3 comprises 13 residues. The germline gives CDR1 SEHNR, CDR2 FQNEAQ (reference sequence). Deletions cut 9 bases from V and 2 bases from J, with 10 bases between.

This clonotype originated in a man between 18 and 29 years old in good health and CMV-seronegative. Input material: PBMCs. The J gene is TRBJ2-2, the V gene TRBV7-9; tentatively, D is TRBD2 (5 bases). The CDR3 DNA reads TGTGCCAGAGGTCGGGAAAACACCGGGGAGCTGTTTTTT. It translates to CARGRENTGELFF.